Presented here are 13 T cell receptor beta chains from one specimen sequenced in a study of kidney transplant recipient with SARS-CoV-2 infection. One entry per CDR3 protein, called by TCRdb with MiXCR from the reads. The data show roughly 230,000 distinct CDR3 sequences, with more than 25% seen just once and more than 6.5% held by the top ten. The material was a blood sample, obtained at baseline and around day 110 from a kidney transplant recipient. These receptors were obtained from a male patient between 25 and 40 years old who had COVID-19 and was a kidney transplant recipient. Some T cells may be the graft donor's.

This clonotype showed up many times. The CDR3 region has the DNA TGTGCCAGTAGTATAGACAGTTCCTCTGGAAACACCATATATTTT. Amino acids: CASSIDSSSGNTIYF. The V gene is TRBV19, the J gene TRBJ1-3; D is unresolved. The V gene's germline CDR1 is LNHDA and CDR2 SQIVND (reference sequence). Trimming took 0 bases from V and 0 from J, leaving 6 bases between them. The CDR3 runs to 15 residues.

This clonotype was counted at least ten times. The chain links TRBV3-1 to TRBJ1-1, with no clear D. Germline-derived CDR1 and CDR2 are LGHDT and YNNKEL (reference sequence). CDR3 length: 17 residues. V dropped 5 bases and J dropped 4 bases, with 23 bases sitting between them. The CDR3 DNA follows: TGTGCCAGCAGCGGAGGGAATCCCATTTCAATTCGCACTGAAGCTTTCTTT. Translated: CASSGGNPISIRTEAFF.

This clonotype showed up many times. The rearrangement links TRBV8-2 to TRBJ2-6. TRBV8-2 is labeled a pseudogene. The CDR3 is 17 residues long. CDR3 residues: CGTASRITQSRANVLTF. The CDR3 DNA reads TGTGGCACCGCATCTAGGATAACACAAAGTCGGGCCAACGTCCTGACTTTC.

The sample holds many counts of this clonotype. CDR3 loop: CASSPGIGANTDTQYF. Here the CDR3 DNA reads TGCGCCAGCAGCCCAGGGATCGGGGCCAACACAGATACGCAGTATTTT. This rearrangement joins TRBV4-3 to TRBJ2-3; D may match TRBD1 or TRBD2 (5 bases each). Between the trimmed V and J ends, which lost 4 bases and 2 bases, there was a span of 16 bases. The length of the CDR3 is 16 residues. Germline V gene sequence: CDR1 LGHNA, CDR2 YSLEER.

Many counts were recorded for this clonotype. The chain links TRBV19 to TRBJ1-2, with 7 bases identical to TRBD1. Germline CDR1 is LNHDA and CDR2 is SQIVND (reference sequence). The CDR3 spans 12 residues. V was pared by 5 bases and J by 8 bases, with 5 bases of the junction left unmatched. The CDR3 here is CASSSAGGGYTF. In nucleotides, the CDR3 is TGTGCCAGTAGTTCGGCAGGGGGAGGCTACACCTTC.

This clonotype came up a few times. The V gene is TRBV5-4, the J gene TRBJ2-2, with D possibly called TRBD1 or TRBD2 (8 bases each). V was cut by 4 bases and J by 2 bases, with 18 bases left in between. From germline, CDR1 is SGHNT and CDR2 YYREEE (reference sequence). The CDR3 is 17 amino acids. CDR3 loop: CASSPGGTGVNTGELFF. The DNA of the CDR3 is TGTGCCAGCAGCCCGGGAGGGACAGGAGTAAACACCGGGGAGCTGTTTTTT. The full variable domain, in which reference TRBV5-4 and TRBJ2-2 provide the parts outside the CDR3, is ETGVTQSPTHLIKTRGQQVTLRCSSQSGHNTVSWYQQALGQGPQFIFQYYREEENGRGNFPPRFSGLQFPNYSSELNVNALELDDSALYLCASSPGGTGVNTGELFFGEGSRLTVL.

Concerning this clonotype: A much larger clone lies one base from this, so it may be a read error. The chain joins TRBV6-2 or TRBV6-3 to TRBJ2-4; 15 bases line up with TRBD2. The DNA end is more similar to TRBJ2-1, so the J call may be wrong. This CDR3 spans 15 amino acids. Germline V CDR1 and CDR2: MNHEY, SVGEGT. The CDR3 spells CASSCGTSGGNEQFF. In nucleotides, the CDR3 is TGTGCCAGCAGTTGCGGGACTAGCGGGGGGAATGAGCAGTTCTTC.

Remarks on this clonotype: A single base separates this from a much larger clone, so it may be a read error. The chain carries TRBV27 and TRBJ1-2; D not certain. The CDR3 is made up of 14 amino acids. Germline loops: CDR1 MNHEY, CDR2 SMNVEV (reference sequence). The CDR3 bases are TGTGCCAACAGTTTGAAACCGTCCAACTATGGCTACACCTTC. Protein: CANSLKPSNYGYTF.

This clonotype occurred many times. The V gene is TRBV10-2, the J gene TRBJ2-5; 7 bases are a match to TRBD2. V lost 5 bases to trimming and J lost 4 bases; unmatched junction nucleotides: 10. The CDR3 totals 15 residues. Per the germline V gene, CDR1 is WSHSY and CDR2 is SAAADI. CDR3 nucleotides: TGCGCCAGCAGTAGGGCGGGAGCTTGGGGAGAGACCCAGTACTTC. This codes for CASSRAGAWGETQYF.

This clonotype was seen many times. This chain's CDR3 is CSGLTGGGGEAFF. DNA for the CDR3: TGCAGTGGATTAACAGGGGGGGGGGGCGAAGCTTTCTTT. J is TRBJ1-1 and V is TRBV20-1, with 8 bases fitting TRBD1. CDR3 length equals 13 residues. J lost 8 bases, V lost 7 bases, and 12 bases had no gene match. The V gene's germline CDR1 is DFQATT and CDR2 SNEGSKA (reference sequence).

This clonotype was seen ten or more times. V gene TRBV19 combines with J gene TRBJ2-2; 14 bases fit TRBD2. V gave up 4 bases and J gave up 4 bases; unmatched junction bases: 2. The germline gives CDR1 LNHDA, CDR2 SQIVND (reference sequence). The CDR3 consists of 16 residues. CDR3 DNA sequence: TGTGCCAGTAGTACCGGACTAGCGGGGGGCACCGGGGAGCTGTTTTTT. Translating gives CASSTGLAGGTGELFF.

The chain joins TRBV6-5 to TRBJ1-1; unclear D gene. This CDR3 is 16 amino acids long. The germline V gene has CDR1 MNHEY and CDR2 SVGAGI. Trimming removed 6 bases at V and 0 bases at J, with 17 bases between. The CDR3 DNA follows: TGTGCCAGCAGCCCTCTTAGTCACGGTATGAACACTGAAGCTTTCTTT. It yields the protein CASSPLSHGMNTEAFF.

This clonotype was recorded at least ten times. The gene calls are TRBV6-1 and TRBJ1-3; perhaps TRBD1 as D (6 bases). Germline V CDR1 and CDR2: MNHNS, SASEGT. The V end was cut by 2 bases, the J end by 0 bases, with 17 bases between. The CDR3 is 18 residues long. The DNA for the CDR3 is TGTGCCAGCAGTGAACGGAGAGGACAGCTGAGCTCTGGAAACACCATATATTTT. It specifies CASSERRGQLSSGNTIYF.